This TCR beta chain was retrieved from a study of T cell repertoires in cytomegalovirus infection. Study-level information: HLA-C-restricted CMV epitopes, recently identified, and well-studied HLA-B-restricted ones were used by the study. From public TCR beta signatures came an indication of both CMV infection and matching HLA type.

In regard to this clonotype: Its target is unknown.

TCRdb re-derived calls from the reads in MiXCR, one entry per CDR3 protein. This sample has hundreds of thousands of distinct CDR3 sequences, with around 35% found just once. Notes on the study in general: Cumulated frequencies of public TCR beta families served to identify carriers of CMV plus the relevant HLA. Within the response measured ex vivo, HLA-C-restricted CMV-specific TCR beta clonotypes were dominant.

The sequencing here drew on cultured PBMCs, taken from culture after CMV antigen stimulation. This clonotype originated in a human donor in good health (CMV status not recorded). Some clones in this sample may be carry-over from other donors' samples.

The CDR3 region is CASSQGKTRAYEQYF. DNA of the CDR3: TGCGCCAGCAGCCAAGGGAAGACTAGGGCCTACGAGCAGTACTTC. The chain uses TRBV4-3 and TRBJ2-7, with D maybe TRBD2 (6 bases). Per germline, CDR1 LGHNA and CDR2 YSLEER. This CDR3 comprises 15 residues. Between the trimmed V and J ends, which lost 1 base and 2 bases, there was a span of 12 bases.